Given below is one T cell receptor (beta chain) in context. This clonotype was seen many times. Its antigen is unknown. No much larger clone exists at a distance of one base, and base qualities are not known. Sequencing used an Illumina HiSeq 1500. The raw public reads went through TCRdb reprocessing: fastp at Q25, MiXCR clone calling, in-frame beta chains kept. Under each unique CDR3 protein, matching rows form one entry showing the most common genes and DNA. This sample has some 200,000 distinct CDR3 sequences in its table, and approximately 19% of those were observed once. Clones ranked in the top ten supply just under 3% of the sample. The data originate from a study of T cell repertoires in cytomegalovirus infection (dated by TCRdb to about 2019). As for the study more broadly: The HLA type of each donor mattered for the analysis, because public TCR beta signatures pointed to carriage of CMV infection along with the matching HLA type.

General findings and caveats noted by the study authors: In the ex vivo response, HLA-C-restricted CMV-specific TCR beta clonotypes were dominant, and in two of eight donors the single most frequent clonotype came from this HLA-C-restricted group. Cumulative frequency of public TCR beta family members discriminated carriers of CMV infection plus the relevant HLA type in this cohort and an independent roughly 330-donor cohort.

The CDR3 runs 15 residues from the cysteine to the phenylalanine. The retained sequence is limited to the CDR3, 45 bases, with the frame set at the first base. Trimming takes 5 bases off V and 10 bases off J; junction bases not matched to a gene: 8. The germline V gene (reference sequence) yields SEHNR for CDR1 and FQNEAQ for CDR2. Sequenced: PBMCs. The sequence came from a human donor in good health (CMV status not recorded). Some clones in this sample may be carry-over from other donors' samples. The sequence links TRBV7-9 to TRBJ2-1; 13 middle bases align to TRBD2. The CDR3 region has the sequence CASSPGLAGVGEQFF. The DNA sequence follows: TGTGCCAGCAGCCCTGGACTAGCGGGAGTTGGGGAGCAGTTCTTC.